The 15 T cell receptor beta chains in this list originate from one sample, sequenced in a study of blood T cell repertoires in COVID-19. Here immunoSEQ multiplex PCR was the method, and the copy in TCRdb shows in-frame clones only, minus some. This sample has approximately 230,000 clones, with around 89% found just once. Sequenced input: PBMCs or T cells enriched from blood (not recorded which). The receptors come from a woman in her twenties or thirties who had recovered from COVID-19.

The chain uses TRBV15 and TRBJ1-5; TRBD1 matches 9 bases. The CDR3 is made up of 14 amino acids. V was clipped by 3 bases and J by 6 bases; unmatched bases: 3. Germline V CDR1 and CDR2: LNHNV, YYDKDF (reference sequence). This chain's CDR3 is CATSSTGGIQPQHF. The CDR3 DNA follows: TGTGCCACCAGCAGCACAGGGGGCATTCAGCCCCAGCATTTT.

V usage is TRBV11-3 and J usage is TRBJ2-2, with 8 bases fitting TRBD2. Germline V gene data show CDR1 as SGHNT and CDR2 as YENEEA. The CDR3 is 16 residues long. The V and J ends lost 5 bases and 4 bases, in that order; junction bases with no gene match: 9. The CDR3 sequence is CASSTTGGAGTGELFF. CDR3 sequence (DNA): TGTGCCAGCAGCACCACGGGGGGGGCGGGCACCGGGGAGCTGTTTTTT.

The V gene is TRBV29-1, the J gene TRBJ2-7; a possible D gene is TRBD2 (5 bases). Germline CDR1 reads SQVTM; CDR2 reads ANQGSEA. The CDR3 loop spans 14 amino acids. With 7 bases removed from V and 4 bases from J, the gap between germline ends came to 20 bases. CDR3 in DNA: TGCAGCGCCGAAGGTAGCAGCGGCCCATACGAGCAGTACTTC. This sequence encodes CSAEGSSGPYEQYF.

The J gene is TRBJ2-5, the V gene TRBV7-6, with a possible D match to TRBD2 (5 bases). Germline lookup yields CDR1 SGHVS and CDR2 FNYEAQ. Trimming pared 5 bases from V and 5 bases from J, leaving 21 bases between. This CDR3 is 16 amino acids long. The CDR3 spells CASSLSGRGIGETQYF. The CDR3 coding sequence is TGTGCCAGCAGCCTGTCCGGACGGGGAATTGGGGAGACCCAGTACTTC.

This chain links TRBV5-1 with TRBJ2-1, with 9 bases matching TRBD2. The germline V gene encodes CDR1 SGHRS and CDR2 YFSETQ. This CDR3 has 15 amino acids. V trimming: 2 bases; J trimming: 5 bases; junction bases outside the gene matches: 5. The CDR3 DNA reads TGCGCCAGCAGCTTTGGCGGGAGGGCTAACAATGAGCAGTTCTTC. This translates into CASSFGGRANNEQFF.

The rearrangement joins TRBV7-2 to TRBJ1-6, with a tentative D call TRBD1 (6 bases). Trimming removed 1 base at V and 7 bases at J, with 14 bases between. Germline V lookup: CDR1 SGHTA, CDR2 FQGNSA. The CDR3 runs to 16 residues. Here the CDR3 reads CASSLEGGRGNSPLHF. DNA of the CDR3: TGTGCCAGCAGCTTAGAAGGCGGAAGGGGGAATTCACCCCTCCACTTT.

This clone was picked up a small number of times. The chain uses TRBV7-2 and TRBJ2-1; 9 bases agree with TRBD2. Looked up from germline, CDR1 is SGHTA and CDR2 is FQGNSA. After removal of 1 base from V and 6 bases from J, the junction contained 13 bases not matched to a gene. This CDR3 has 18 residues. The CDR3 region has the DNA TGTGCCAGCAGCTTAGGGACCGGGACTAGCAGGATTTTCAATGAGCAGTTCTTC. Amino acid sequence: CASSLGTGTSRIFNEQFF.

CDR3 region: CASSQYVLFWGGGYTF. The CDR3 DNA sequence: TGCGCCAGCAGCCAATATGTCTTATTCTGGGGAGGTGGCTACACCTTC. The rearrangement joins TRBV4-1 to TRBJ1-2; no clear D. V lost 2 bases and J lost 7, with 20 bases in between. CDR3 length equals 16 residues. Looked up from germline, CDR1 is MGHRA and CDR2 is YSYEKL.

This clone was seen just once. The chain combines TRBV28 with TRBJ2-1; D remains unclear. Germline V lookup: CDR1 MDHEN, CDR2 SYDVKM. This CDR3 has 14 residues. Trimming stripped 7 bases from V and 3 bases from J, with 13 bases between. The CDR3 DNA reads as TGTGCCAGCAACCCACTCGGTAACTACAATGAGCAGTTCTTC. Protein product: CASNPLGNYNEQFF.

As regards this clone: Other DNA sequences in this sample translate to the same CDR3. The chain recombines TRBV19 with TRBJ2-1; 13 bases match TRBD2. Germline V gene lookup returns CDR1 LNHDA and CDR2 SQIVND (reference sequence). The CDR3 loop spans 16 amino acids. V shed 4 bases, J shed 3 bases, and the junction held 3 bases outside the gene matches. The CDR3 DNA sequence: TGTGCCAGTAGTAGTCGACTAGCGGGAGGCTACAATGAGCAGTTCTTC. This gives the protein CASSSRLAGGYNEQFF.

The chain joins TRBV28 to TRBJ1-2; the D gene is possibly TRBD1 (5 bases). The CDR3 extends over 15 amino acids. From germline, CDR1 is MDHEN and CDR2 SYDVKM. V lost 5 bases and J 4 bases, leaving 17 bases between the germline ends. This CDR3 is CASSRGESLSYGYTF. The CDR3 nucleotides read TGTGCCAGCAGTCGGGGGGAGAGCCTTAGCTATGGCTACACCTTC.

The genes are TRBV3-1 (or the pseudogene TRBV3-2) and TRBJ2-3, with 8 bases that match TRBD2. V was pared by 1 base and J by 7 bases, with 4 bases of the junction left unmatched. The CDR3 totals 14 residues. CDR1 and CDR2 (germline): LGHDT, YNNKEL (reference sequence). CDR3 in amino acids: CASSQAGGINTQYF. As DNA, the CDR3 is TGTGCCAGCAGCCAAGCGGGAGGGATCAATACGCAGTATTTT.

This clone has ten or more counts. This sequence joins TRBV6-1 and TRBJ1-2; tentatively, D is TRBD1 (5 bases). V dropped 2 bases and J dropped 11 bases, with 15 bases sitting between them. This CDR3 has 13 amino acids. Germline V gene lookup returns CDR1 MNHNS and CDR2 SASEGT. This CDR3 reads CASSENSFGGYTF. The CDR3 DNA reads as TGTGCCAGCAGTGAAAACAGCTTTGGGGGGTACACCTTC.

This rearrangement joins TRBV4-1 to TRBJ1-2; D not certain. The CDR3 sequence is 13 residues long. The germline V and J ends were trimmed by 1 base and 4 bases, with 7 bases remaining between them. From germline, CDR1 is MGHRA and CDR2 YSYEKL. The CDR3 loop reads CASSQAPPYGYTF. CDR3 nucleotides: TGCGCCAGCAGCCAAGCTCCCCCCTATGGCTACACCTTC.

The CDR3: CAWAGGYNEQFF. The CDR3 nucleotides read TGTGCCTGGGCGGGGGGCTACAATGAGCAGTTCTTC. This chain uses TRBV30 with TRBJ2-1, with 8 nucleotides matching TRBD2. The germline V gene has CDR1 GTSNPN and CDR2 SVGIG (reference sequence). Losses at the gene ends were 5 bases for V and 3 bases for J; bases not matched to a gene: 0. The CDR3 runs to 12 residues.